This is a list of T cell receptor beta chains from one sample in a study of T cells in localized non-small cell lung cancer. The assay was immunoSEQ multiplex PCR, and TCRdb's table has in-frame clones only and misses some. The sample has a few thousand clones, approximately 22% seen once. The sample was lung tumor tissue, taken before any cancer treatment. Source of these receptors: a woman between 35 and 75 years old with stage I lung adenocarcinoma. Each CDR3 is given with its conserved first and last residue. D genes are given only for firm matches. Clone size is not always given. Where it is, it says once, few, many or a class for expanded clones.

-	TRBV29-1	-	TRBJ1-2	TGCAGCGTTGAAGATATTTGGGGGAATGGCTACACCTTC	CSVEDIWGNGYTF
-	TRBV11-3	few	TRBJ1-1	TGTGCCAGCAGCTTAGATACCACCCGGGTCTTTACTGAAGCTTTCTTT	CASSLDTTRVFTEAFF
-	TRBV23-1	few	TRBJ2-7	TGCGCCAGCAGCCAAGAGCAGGTCGGGAACGAGCAGTACTTC	CASSQEQVGNEQYF
TRBD1	TRBV9	large	TRBJ2-7	TGTGCCAGCAGTTACGACAGGGGGGACTACGAGCAGTACTTC	CASSYDRGDYEQYF
TRBD1	TRBV28	few	TRBJ2-3	TGTGCCAGCACCGATTGGGGAAACAGGGGGAGCGGTACGCAGTATTTT	CASTDWGNRGSGTQYF
TRBD1	TRBV5-1	once	TRBJ1-2	TGCGCCAGCAGCTTGATGGGACAGGGGGACGGCTATGGCTACACCTTC	CASSLMGQGDGYGYTF
TRBD1	TRBV5-1	-	TRBJ1-1	TGCGCCAGCAGCTTGGATCAGGGGGCTGTAGCTGAAGCTTTCTTT	CASSLDQGAVAEAFF
TRBD2	TRBV5-1	-	TRBJ2-3	TGCGCCAGCAGCGTCCTAGCGGGGACAGATACGCAGTATTTT	CASSVLAGTDTQYF
-	TRBV11-3	medium-sized	TRBJ1-6	TGTGCCAGCAGCTTGCCCGAATTGACTTCACCCCTCCACTTT	CASSLPELTSPLHF
-	TRBV6-8	medium-sized	TRBJ2-7	TGTGCCGTCAAAAGGTTGTTTTCCTACGAGCAGTACTTC	CAVKRLFSYEQYF
-	TRBV5-1	-	TRBJ1-2	TGCGCCAGCAGCCTGGACAGACACAACTATGGCTACACCTTC	CASSLDRHNYGYTF
TRBD1	TRBV19	few	TRBJ1-1	TGTGCCAGTAGATTCGACAGGGGCACTGAAGCTTTCTTT	CASRFDRGTEAFF
TRBD2	TRBV6-8	-	TRBJ2-1	TGTGCCAGCAGCCGTACTAGCGGGAGTTACAATGAGCAGTTCTTC	CASSRTSGSYNEQFF
-	TRBV7-4	few	TRBJ2-7	TGTGCCAGCAGCCCCGGTCTGCGGCGAGAGCAGTACTTC	CASSPGLRREQYF
-	TRBV28	-	TRBJ2-3	TGTGCCAGCAGTCCCCCAGGGACTACAGATACGCAGTATTTT	CASSPPGTTDTQYF
TRBD1	TRBV18	medium-sized	TRBJ1-5	TGTGCCAGCTCACCCCAGGGGGACCAGCCCCAGCATTTT	CASSPQGDQPQHF
TRBD1	TRBV19	-	TRBJ1-5	TGTGCCAGTAGTATAGGGACAGGCGCTGTAGGTCAGCCCCAGCATTTT	CASSIGTGAVGQPQHF
-	TRBV11-3	large	TRBJ2-3	TGTGCCAGCAGCTTAGATTCCGATCGACAGTTATACGCAGATACGCAGTATTTT	CASSLDSDRQLYADTQYF
TRBD2	TRBV28	few	TRBJ2-7	TGTGCCAGCAGTTTTGGGGGGGGTTCCTACGAGCAGTACTTC	CASSFGGGSYEQYF
-	TRBV29-1	-	TRBJ2-7	TGCAGCGTTGAAGGGCAGTTTGACTCTAGCGAGCAGTACTTC	CSVEGQFDSSEQYF
-	TRBV30	-	TRBJ2-7	TGTGCCTGGACCCCGCCAGCGTCCTACGAGCAGTACTTC	CAWTPPASYEQYF
-	TRBV9	few	TRBJ1-1	TGTGCCAGCAGCATCAAGGGAGAGGGTGAAGCTTTCTTT	CASSIKGEGEAFF
-	TRBV28	few	TRBJ2-3	TGTGCCAGCAAAACGGGATCCACAGATACGCAGTATTTT	CASKTGSTDTQYF
-	TRBV18	-	TRBJ1-3	TGTGCCAGCTCCCCCGGCAACTCTGGAAACACCATATATTTT	CASSPGNSGNTIYF
-	TRBV5-1	-	TRBJ2-7	TGCGCCAGCAGCTTGCAACTGGACCCCTACGAGCAGTACTTC	CASSLQLDPYEQYF
TRBD1	TRBV28	-	TRBJ1-2	TGTGCCAGCACCCTCAACAGGGGTAGTGGCTACACCTTC	CASTLNRGSGYTF
-	TRBV6-8	-	TRBJ1-4	TGTGCCAGCAGGCGGCGATTCCAGGGGGAAAAACTGTTTTTT	CASRRRFQGEKLFF
-	TRBV6-8	-	TRBJ1-1	TGTGCCAGCAGTTACAGGGCTGGGGACACTGAAGCTTTCTTT	CASSYRAGDTEAFF
-	TRBV9	few	TRBJ2-3	TGTGCCAGCAGCCCAACTGGGACCGCGACACCCACAGATACGCAGTATTTT	CASSPTGTATPTDTQYF
TRBD1	TRBV28	-	TRBJ1-3	TGTGCCAGCAGTTCGACAGGGCTTGGAAACACCATATATTTT	CASSSTGLGNTIYF
TRBD1	TRBV10-3	-	TRBJ2-5	TGTGCCATCAGTGAGGCGGACAGGGGTCAAGAGACCCAGTACTTC	CAISEADRGQETQYF
-	TRBV9	many	TRBJ1-1	TGTGCCAGCAGCCAAGAGGGGGTTGAAGCTTTCTTT	CASSQEGVEAFF
TRBD2	TRBV11-3	-	TRBJ2-5	TGTGCCAGCAGCTTGACTAGCCACCAAGAGACCCAGTACTTC	CASSLTSHQETQYF
-	TRBV19	-	TRBJ1-4	TGTGCCAGTACCCCTAGGACGGGACGCGAAAAACTGTTTTTT	CASTPRTGREKLFF
TRBD1	TRBV12-5	-	TRBJ1-2	TGTGCCAGCACCGGGACAGGCTTAGGCTACACCTTC	CASTGTGLGYTF
-	TRBV6-1	few	TRBJ1-2	TGTGCCAGCAGTGAAGCTACAGGACCCAACTATGGCTACACCTTC	CASSEATGPNYGYTF
-	TRBV9	few	TRBJ2-2	TGTGCCAGCACCCCCAGGGGGGCGCGCCTCTTTAACACCGGGGAGCTGTTTTTT	CASTPRGARLFNTGELFF
TRBD1	TRBV18	-	TRBJ1-1	TGTGCCAGCTCACCGATATGGACAGGGGGCTCGGAAGCTTTCTTT	CASSPIWTGGSEAFF
-	TRBV6-8	-	TRBJ1-3	TGTGCCAGCAGTTACGACAGCGTCTCTGGAAACACCATATATTTT	CASSYDSVSGNTIYF
-	TRBV6-8	-	TRBJ2-7	TGTGCCAGCAGCCACTTTCGGGGCAGCCTTTACCAAATCCCCCTCGAGCAGTACTTC	CASSHFRGSLYQIPLEQYF
TRBD1	TRBV25-1	-	TRBJ2-1	TGTGCCAGCAGTGAAGCCGGGACAGGGAACAATGAGCAGTTCTTC	CASSEAGTGNNEQFF
-	TRBV30	-	TRBJ2-7	TGTGCCTGGAGTGCTGGTTTATTTGAGCAGTACTTC	CAWSAGLFEQYF
-	TRBV6-8	-	TRBJ2-5	TGTGCCAGCAGGGAACAGCAAGAGACCCAGTACTTC	CASREQQETQYF
-	TRBV6-8	few	TRBJ1-5	TGTGCCAGCATTTCCTCGGGGACAAGGACCCAGCATTTT	CASISSGTRTQHF
TRBD2	TRBV28	few	TRBJ2-7	TGTGCCAGCACCCTTCTAGCGGGGGACGGCATGGAGCAGTACTTC	CASTLLAGDGMEQYF
-	TRBV19	-	TRBJ2-6	TGTGCCAGTACCCCCCGCCAATCTGGGGCCAACGTCCTGACTTTC	CASTPRQSGANVLTF
-	TRBV30	few	TRBJ2-7	TGTGCCTGGAGTAAGGACTACGAGCAGTACTTC	CAWSKDYEQYF
-	TRBV6-8	few	TRBJ1-1	TGTGCCATCAGCGCACAGGGCCCACAGAACACTGAAGCTTTCTTT	CAISAQGPQNTEAFF
-	TRBV18	-	TRBJ2-5	TGTGCCAGCTCACCACGGGTTTCGAGTGGCGAGACCCAGTACTTC	CASSPRVSSGETQYF
-	TRBV5-1	-	TRBJ1-2	TGCGCCAGCAGCCCCCTCGGGACACGTGGCGGCTACACCTTC	CASSPLGTRGGYTF
-	TRBV6-8	medium-sized	TRBJ2-2	TGTGCCAGCGCATCAGTTGTCTTCACCGGGGAGCTGTTTTTT	CASASVVFTGELFF
-	TRBV28	few	TRBJ2-5	TGTGCCAGCAGTCCTCCGGAGGAGACCCAGTACTTC	CASSPPEETQYF
TRBD2	TRBV25-1	-	TRBJ2-2	TGTGCCAGCAGTGAAGGGGGGGATACCGGGGAGCTGTTTTTT	CASSEGGDTGELFF